This T cell receptor beta chain was profiled in a study of blood T cell repertoires in COVID-19. At the level of the study: Samples taken during acute and convalescent COVID-19 were collected in the United States, Italy and Spain. T cells, B-cell-depleted T cells, or PBMCs provided the cDNA or gDNA that served as material.

In the original processing: By means of reference gene primer amplification, nucleated cell counts were estimated. Measured with immunoSEQ multiplex PCR; TCRdb has only the in-frame clones, and not every one. V, J and clone size are taken as reported in that table, and D and trimming were inferred from the DNA itself. The sample records 95,000 to 130,000 clones, just over 90% being singletons. The V end lost 3 bases, the J end lost 3 bases, and 15 bases lay between the germline ends. The CDR3 runs 16 residues. Germline CDR1 LNHDA, CDR2 SQIVND (reference sequence). The table lists this clone with a few counts.

The clonotype comes from a human donor with active COVID-19. The donor label of this sample is uncertain. Sequencing used peripheral blood. The chain recombines TRBV19 with TRBJ2-4; D is possibly TRBD1 (5 bases). CDR3 nucleotides: TGTGCCAGTAGTATTTGGGGCGTGGTGGACAAAAACATTCAGTACTTC. It translates to CASSIWGVVDKNIQYF.